Sequencing of this T cell receptor beta chain was carried out in a study of regulatory T cells in long-lasting Graves disease. This clonotype was seen repeatedly, ten times or more. Antigen unknown. Time point denoted: persistent/refractory GD, antithyroid drugs over 5 years with positive TRAb. The authors made the TCR library using RNA they extracted from PBMCs. Graves' disease diagnoses followed American Thyroid Association guidelines. EDTA tubes collected around 10 milliliters of peripheral blood. The study's findings and limits: TCR diversity in persistent Graves' patients was below that of newly diagnosed ones.

Construction of the TCR beta libraries employed iRepertoire HTBI primers in conjunction with Arm-PCR of CDR3 regions. TCRdb used MiXCR to reprocess the multiplex PCR reads, holding one entry per CDR3 protein. The sample consists of roughly 450,000 distinct CDR3 sequences, less than 25% of them appearing once. This CDR3 has 18 amino acids. The V and J ends lost 2 bases and 4 bases, in that order; junction bases with no gene match: 12. From germline, CDR1 is MNHNS and CDR2 SASEGT. J is TRBJ2-5 and V is TRBV6-1; TRBD2 aligns across 11 bases. The sequence came from a female donor with Graves disease. The source material was peripheral blood mononuclear cells (PBMCs), sampled when the disease was refractory, from a patient treated with antithyroid drugs. This CDR3 reads CASSEPLLAGVIGETQYF. The CDR3 bases are TGTGCCAGCAGTGAACCCCTACTAGCGGGAGTTATCGGAGAGACCCAGTACTTC.